This T cell receptor beta chain was retrieved from a study of shared clonotypes between healthy human individuals. Overall study findings and caveats: Generation probabilities were higher for clonotypes shared across all four sorted-subset donors than for unshared ones. An effect of sequencing depth on clonotype sharing among donors was expected.

Germline values: CDR1 LNHDA, CDR2 SQIVND (reference sequence). There are 14 residues in the CDR3. V was cut by 5 bases and J by 0 bases, with 10 bases left in between. The naive CD8 population came from CD45RO-negative cells selected for CCR7, without terminally differentiated effector memory CD45RA+ cells. Donors were Caucasian adults residing in Nashville, Tennessee, USA. Regarding this clone: Its cognate antigen is unknown.

Here immunoSEQ multiplex PCR was the method, and the copy in TCRdb shows in-frame clones only, minus some. The sample includes approximately 600,000 clones, around 95% of them seen just once. The sequencing sample was made of naive CD8+ T cells sorted from blood. The receptor comes from a woman aged 25 to 39 in good health. The V and J genes are TRBV19 and TRBJ1-1; maybe TRBD1 (6 bases). As DNA, the CDR3 is TGTGCCAGTAGTGCAGGACAGATGAACACTGAAGCTTTCTTT. Translating gives CASSAGQMNTEAFF.